These 8 T cell receptor beta chains share one sample of origin, sequenced in a study of T cells in Graves' hyperthyroidism and ophthalmopathy. RNA transcripts yielded amplified TCR beta CDR3 regions. When the TCR CDR3 underwent first-round RT-PCR, the HTBI primer set was used. TCRdb itself ran the multiplex PCR reads through MiXCR, one entry per CDR3 protein. The sample yields hundreds of thousands of distinct CDR3 sequences, approximately 14% seen once. Sequencing was done on a sample of blood. Source of these receptors: a woman between 18 and 30 years old with Graves' hyperthyroidism that later progressed to Graves' ophthalmopathy.

This clonotype was counted once. This may be a read error: a much more frequent sequence differs by one nucleotide. The CDR3 sequence: CASISEGGFGTDTPYF. The DNA for the CDR3 is TGTGCCAGCATTTCGGAAGGGGGATTCGGCACAGATACGCCGTATTTT. The chain couples TRBV27 to TRBJ2-3, with a weak D call TRBD1 (6 bases). Germline CDR1 is MNHEY and CDR2 is SMNVEV (reference sequence). The length of the CDR3 is 16 residues.

In its sample, this clonotype was seen many times. J is TRBJ2-5 and V is TRBV27; 7 nucleotides line up with TRBD2. V lost 5 bases and J lost 5; bases outside the gene matches: 5. Germline-derived CDR1 and CDR2 are MNHEY and SMNVEV (reference sequence). The CDR3 contains 13 residues. The CDR3 here is CASSRQGGETQYF. The CDR3 nucleotides read TGTGCCAGCAGTCGCCAGGGAGGGGAGACCCAGTACTTC.

This clonotype occurred many times. As DNA, the CDR3 is TGTGCCAGCAGTTTAGGACGGGCTAGCTCTGGGGCCAACGTCCTGACTTTC. Protein product: CASSLGRASSGANVLTF. This chain links TRBV6-2 or TRBV6-3 with TRBJ2-6; D is ambiguous. With 4 bases removed from V and 0 bases from J, the gap between germline ends came to 13 bases. This CDR3 is built from 17 residues. In germline, CDR1 is MNHEY, CDR2 SVGEGT.

This clonotype was seen a handful of times. The CDR3 protein is CATSDFDRTQYF. DNA of the CDR3: TGTGCCACCAGTGATTTCGACAGGACCCAGTACTTC. This sequence joins TRBV24-1 and TRBJ2-5; perhaps TRBD1 as D (5 bases). CDR3 length: 12 residues. Trimming took 1 base from V and 7 from J, leaving 6 bases between them. Germline V CDR1 and CDR2: KGHDR, SFDVKD.

The rearrangement joins TRBV13 to TRBJ2-7; 9 nucleotides match TRBD1. The CDR3 loop spans 16 amino acids. Germline CDR1 PRHDT, CDR2 FYEKMQ (reference sequence). J lost 2 bases, V lost 5 bases, and 10 bases had no gene match. CDR3 DNA sequence: TGTGCCAGCAGCCCGACCGAGGGACAGGGCCCCTACGAGCAGTACTTC. This gives the protein CASSPTEGQGPYEQYF.

This clonotype was seen repeatedly, ten times or more. The chain joins TRBV11-2 to TRBJ2-5; TRBD2 matches at 8 bases. The CDR3 runs to 20 residues. V dropped 0 bases and J dropped 2; count of bases not matched to a gene: 17. Germline-derived CDR1 and CDR2 are SGHAT and FQNNGV. As DNA, the CDR3 is TGTGCCAGCAGCTTAGAAAAGTTTGAGCTAGCGGGCAGGAATCAAGAGACCCAGTACTTC. As protein: CASSLEKFELAGRNQETQYF.

V and J are TRBV4-1 and TRBJ1-1; a weak D match, TRBD1 (5 bases). The CDR3 is made up of 16 amino acids. Trimming removed 3 bases at V and 0 bases at J, with 14 bases between. CDR1 and CDR2 from the germline V gene are MGHRA and YSYEKL. CDR3 bases: TGCGCCAGCAGCCACCCTTCGGGACGTATGAACACTGAAGCTTTCTTT. Translated: CASSHPSGRMNTEAFF.

This clonotype was counted ten times or more. The V gene is TRBV2, the J gene TRBJ2-1; D is uncertain. V was trimmed by 3 bases and J by 0 bases, leaving 9 bases between them. Germline V lookup: CDR1 SNHLY, CDR2 FYNNEI. There are 15 residues in the CDR3. In DNA, the CDR3 is TGTGCCAGCAGTGAGGGCCTCAGCTCCTACAATGAGCAGTTCTTC. This translates into CASSEGLSSYNEQFF.